This T cell receptor beta chain originates from a study of human T cells and chemical hapten exposure. Overall study context: DPC at 2% was the sensitizing agent, placed on roughly 2 cm by roughly 2 cm of upper inner arm skin. Patch testing was performed with 0.01% DPC on the upper back, with reading at 6 days. Regarding the study as a whole: The number of TCRs over 1 in 1000 frequency stayed unchanged after DPC.

What the library attached to individual cDNA molecules were unique molecular identifiers. TCRdb ran MiXCR on the RACE reads and lists one entry per CDR3 protein. The sample carries about 380,000 distinct CDR3 sequences, nearly 6.5% recorded once. Time point denoted: patch test 2, 6 weeks after DPC sensitization. As for treatment: therapeutic diphenylcyclopropenone sensitization with weekly scalp DPC. This clonotype has just a few counts. Its antigen is not known. Between the trimmed V and J ends, which lost 8 bases and 6 bases, there was a span of 17 bases. This CDR3 has 14 residues. From germline, CDR1 is SNHLY and CDR2 FYNNEI.

The sequence came from a woman younger than 30 with alopecia areata. Some clones in this sample may be carry-over from other donors' samples. This chain uses TRBV2 with TRBJ2-1; perhaps TRBD1 as D (5 bases). Specimen: whole blood, collected in connection with sensitization to the hapten diphenylcyclopropenone (DPC). In DNA form, the CDR3 reads TGTGCCAGCTTTAGGGGTCCCCCGGTCAATGAGCAGTTCTTC. It translates to CASFRGPPVNEQFF.